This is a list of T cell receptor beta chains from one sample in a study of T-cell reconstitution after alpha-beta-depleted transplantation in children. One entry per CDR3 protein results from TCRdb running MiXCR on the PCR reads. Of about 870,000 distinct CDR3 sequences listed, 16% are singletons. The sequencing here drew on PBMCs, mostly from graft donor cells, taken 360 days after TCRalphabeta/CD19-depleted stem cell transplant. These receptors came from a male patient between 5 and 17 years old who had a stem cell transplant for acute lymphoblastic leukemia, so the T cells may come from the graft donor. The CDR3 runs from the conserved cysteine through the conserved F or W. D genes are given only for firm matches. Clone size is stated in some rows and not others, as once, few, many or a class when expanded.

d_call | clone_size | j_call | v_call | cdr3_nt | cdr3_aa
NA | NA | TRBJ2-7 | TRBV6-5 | TGTGCCAGCAGTTACCGTCCGACAGGTAGGATCTACGAGCAGTACTTC | CASSYRPTGRIYEQYF
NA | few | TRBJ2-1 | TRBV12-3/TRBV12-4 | TGTGCCAGCAGTTTCCCCTCTTCAACATGGGATAATGAGCAGTTCTTC | CASSFPSSTWDNEQFF
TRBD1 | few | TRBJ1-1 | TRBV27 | TGTGCCAGCAGTTTCAGGGGGCGCACTGAAGCTTTCTTT | CASSFRGRTEAFF
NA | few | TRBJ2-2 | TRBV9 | TGTGCCAGCACCTATGGCCTACCCCCCACCGGGGAGCTGTTTTTT | CASTYGLPPTGELFF
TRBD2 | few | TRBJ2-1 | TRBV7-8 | TGTGCCAGCAGCTTAAACGGGAGGGTCGCCTACAATGAGCAGTTCTTC | CASSLNGRVAYNEQFF
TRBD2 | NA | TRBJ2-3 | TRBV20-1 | TGCAGTGCGTTGAGCGGGAGAGCAGATACGCAGTATTTT | CSALSGRADTQYF
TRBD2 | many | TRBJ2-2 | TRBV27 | TGTGCCAGCAGTCAATTGGGACTACTAAGGACCGGGGAGCTGTTTTTT | CASSQLGLLRTGELFF
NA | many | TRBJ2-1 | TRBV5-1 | TGCGCCAGCAGCTTGGGTCTTGAGCAGTTCTTC | CASSLGLEQFF
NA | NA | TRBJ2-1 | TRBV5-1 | TGCGCCAGCAGCTTGCCCATGTTAGCGACCCCCTACAATGAGCAGTTCTTC | CASSLPMLATPYNEQFF
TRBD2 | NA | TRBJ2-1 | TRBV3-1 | TGTGCCAGCAGCCAGAGGTCCCTCTTGCGGGAGACCACCTACAATGAGCAGTTCTTC | CASSQRSLLRETTYNEQFF
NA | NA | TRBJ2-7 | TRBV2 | TGTGCCAGCAGTGAAGCCGACGAGCAGTACTTC | CASSEADEQYF
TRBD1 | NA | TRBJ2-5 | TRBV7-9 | TGTGCCAGCAGCTTGGGACAGGGTTCGGAGACCCAGTACTTC | CASSLGQGSETQYF
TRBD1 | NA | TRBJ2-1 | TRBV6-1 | TGTGCCAGCGGAAAACAGGGGTCCTACAATGAGCAGTTCTTC | CASGKQGSYNEQFF
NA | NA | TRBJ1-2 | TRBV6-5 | TGTGCCAGCAGTTACTCAACCCCCGGGTTAACCACATTAGGCGGCTACACCTTC | CASSYSTPGLTTLGGYTF
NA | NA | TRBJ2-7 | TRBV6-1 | TGTGCCAGCAGCCTGAACCGGGACAACCTCTCCTACGAGCAGTACTTC | CASSLNRDNLSYEQYF
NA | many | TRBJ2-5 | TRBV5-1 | TGCGCCAGCAGCTTCGGCGGGCCGGTTCAAGAGACCCAGTACTTC | CASSFGGPVQETQYF
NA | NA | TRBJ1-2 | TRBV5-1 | TGCGCCAGCAGCTTGCGGGGAGTTCAATTGGGTCTGGATGGCTACACCTTC | CASSLRGVQLGLDGYTF
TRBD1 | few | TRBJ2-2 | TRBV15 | TGTGCCACCAGCGAGGGGGCCCAGGCGGGCGGGGAGCTGTTTTTT | CATSEGAQAGGELFF
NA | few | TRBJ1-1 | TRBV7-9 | TGTGCCAGGGGGGGACTCGGTGAAGCTTTCTTT | CARGGLGEAFF
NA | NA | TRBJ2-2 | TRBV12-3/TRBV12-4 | TGTGCCAGCAGTTCGACAGGCATACCCGGGGAGCTGTTTTTT | CASSSTGIPGELFF
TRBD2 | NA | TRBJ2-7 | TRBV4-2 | TGTGCCAGCAGCCGAAAGAGGGGACTAGCGAGGGAGCAGTACTTC | CASSRKRGLAREQYF
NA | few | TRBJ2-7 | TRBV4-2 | TGTGCCAGCAGCCAAGATTCCCCCGACCACCTAACCTACGAGCAGTACTTC | CASSQDSPDHLTYEQYF
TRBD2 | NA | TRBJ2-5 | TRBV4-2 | TGTGCCAGCTCCCTAAGCGGGACCCAAGAGACCCAGTACTTC | CASSLSGTQETQYF
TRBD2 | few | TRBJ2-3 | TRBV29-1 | TGCAGCGTTGAAGACGGGAGGCCAGATACGCAGTATTTT | CSVEDGRPDTQYF
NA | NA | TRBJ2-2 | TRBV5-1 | TGCGCCAGCCAAGCTCCTACCGGGGAGCTGTTTTTT | CASQAPTGELFF
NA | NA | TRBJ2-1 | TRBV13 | TGTGCCAGCAGCGTTGGGGCCCACAATGAGCAGTTCTTC | CASSVGAHNEQFF
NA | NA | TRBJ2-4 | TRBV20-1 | TGCAGCGCAGGCCGGAGTGTCAAAAACATTCAGTACTTC | CSAGRSVKNIQYF
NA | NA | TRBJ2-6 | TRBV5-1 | TGCGCCAGCGGTGACATCAGGGCGAAAAACTCTGGGGCCAACGTCCTGACTTTC | CASGDIRAKNSGANVLTF
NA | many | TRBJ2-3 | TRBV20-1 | TGCAGTGCCGGACGCACAGATACGCAGTATTTT | CSAGRTDTQYF
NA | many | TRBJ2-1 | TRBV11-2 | TGTGCCAGCAGCTTGCCACCCCAGCGGGCCAAGCAGTTCTTC | CASSLPPQRAKQFF
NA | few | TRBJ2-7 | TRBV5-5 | TGTGCCAGCAGCTTGGCGGCACTAGCAAAACCCTACGAGCAGTACTTC | CASSLAALAKPYEQYF
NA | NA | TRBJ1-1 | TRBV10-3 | TGTGCCATCAGCCATATTAACAGGATTGAAGCTTTCTTT | CAISHINRIEAFF
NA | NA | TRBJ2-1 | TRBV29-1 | TGCAGCGTTGAAGAGAGGGTTGGGTCCTACAATGAGCAGTTCTTC | CSVEERVGSYNEQFF
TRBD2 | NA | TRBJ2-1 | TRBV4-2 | TGTGCCAGCAGCCAGGGGGGGGACCACAATGAGCAGTTCTTC | CASSQGGDHNEQFF
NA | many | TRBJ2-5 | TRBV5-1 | TGCGCCAGCAGCTCCCAGGGGACCCAGTACTTC | CASSSQGTQYF
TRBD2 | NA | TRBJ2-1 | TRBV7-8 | TGTGCCAGCACCGGACCGGGACTAGCTTTCTTC | CASTGPGLAFF
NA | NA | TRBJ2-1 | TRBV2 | TGTGCCAGCAGTGAAGAGGTAGCGGTAAATGAGCAGTTCTTC | CASSEEVAVNEQFF
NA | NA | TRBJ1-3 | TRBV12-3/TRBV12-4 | TGTGCCAGCAGTTTGGGGACGATGGGGTATGGAAACACCATATATTTT | CASSLGTMGYGNTIYF
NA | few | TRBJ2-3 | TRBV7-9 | TGTGCCAGCAGCTCGTGGACAGAAATCACAGATACGCAGTATTTT | CASSSWTEITDTQYF
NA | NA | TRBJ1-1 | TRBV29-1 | TGCAGCGTTGCCCCTCATCCGAACACTGAAGCTTTCTTT | CSVAPHPNTEAFF
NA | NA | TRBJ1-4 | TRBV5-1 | TGCGCCAGCAGCTTGGAACGTGAAAAACTGTTTTTT | CASSLEREKLFF
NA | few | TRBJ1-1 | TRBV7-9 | TGTGCCAGCAGCTTTGTCAGCGCTGAAGCTTTCTTT | CASSFVSAEAFF
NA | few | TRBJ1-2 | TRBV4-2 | TGTGCCAGCAGCCAAGTACAGGACGTCTATGGCTACACCTTC | CASSQVQDVYGYTF
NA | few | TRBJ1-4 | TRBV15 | TGTGCCACCAGCATGCGGAATGAAAAACTGTTTTTT | CATSMRNEKLFF
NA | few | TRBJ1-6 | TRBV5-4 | TGTGCCAGCAGCGGAAGAAGGACCGGGTATAATTCACCCCTCCACTTT | CASSGRRTGYNSPLHF
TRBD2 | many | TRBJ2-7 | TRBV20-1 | TGCAGTGCTAGAGATTTTATCACACGACTAGCGGGAGGGCCCTACGAGCAGTACTTC | CSARDFITRLAGGPYEQYF
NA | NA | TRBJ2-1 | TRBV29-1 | TGCAGCTCCCAGGTGGGCGTGCATGAGCAGTTCTTC | CSSQVGVHEQFF
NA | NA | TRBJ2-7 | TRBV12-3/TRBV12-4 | TGTGCCAGCAGTCGGGGACCGCGATCCTCCTACGAGCAGTACTTC | CASSRGPRSSYEQYF
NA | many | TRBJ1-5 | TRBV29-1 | TGCAGCGTCGTCGGGACCCCGGGTCAGCCCCAGCATTTT | CSVVGTPGQPQHF
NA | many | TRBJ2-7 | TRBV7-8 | TGTGCCAGCAGCTTCGGAGTAGCGCAATCCTACGAGCAGTACTTC | CASSFGVAQSYEQYF
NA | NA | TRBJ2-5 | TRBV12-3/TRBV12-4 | TGTGCCAGCGACTCCGAGACCCAGTACTTC | CASDSETQYF
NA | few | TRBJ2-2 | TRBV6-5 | TGTGCCAGCAGTTACTTCGACTTTTACAGGGCCGGGGAGCTGTTTTTT | CASSYFDFYRAGELFF
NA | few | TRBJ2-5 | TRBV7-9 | TGTGCCAGCAGCTTAGGGGCTACCTACCAAGAGACCCAGTACTTC | CASSLGATYQETQYF
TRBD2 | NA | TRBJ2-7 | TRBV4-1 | TGCGCCAGCAGCGACTTGGGACTAGCAACGTCCGAGCAGTACTTC | CASSDLGLATSEQYF
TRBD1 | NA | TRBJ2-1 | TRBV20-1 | TGCAGTGCCCGAGGACAGGGGGCGTATCTAAGCTCCTACAATGAGCAGTTCTTC | CSARGQGAYLSSYNEQFF
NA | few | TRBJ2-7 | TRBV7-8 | TGTGCCAGCAGCTTAGCTCGGAGTCCTGCCCTTTACGAGCAGTACTTC | CASSLARSPALYEQYF
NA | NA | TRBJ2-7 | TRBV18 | TGTGCCAGCTCACCAGACCAGACCTATGAGCAGTACTTC | CASSPDQTYEQYF
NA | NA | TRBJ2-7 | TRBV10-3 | TGTGCCATCAGTGAGGTGGAGGCCTCCTACGAGCAGTACTTC | CAISEVEASYEQYF
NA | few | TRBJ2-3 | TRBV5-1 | TGCGCCAGCAGAACTTTCTCTAGCACAGATACGCAGTATTTT | CASRTFSSTDTQYF
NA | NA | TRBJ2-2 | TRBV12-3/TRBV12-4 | TGTGCCAGCAGTTTTGCTAGGGCGAGCACCGGGGAGCTGTTTTTT | CASSFARASTGELFF